Shown below are 12 T cell receptor beta chains from a single sample sequenced in a study of molecular identifiers for immune sequencing clone quantification. Via MiXCR, TCRdb re-called the PCR reads, giving one row per CDR3 protein. The table lists a few hundred thousand distinct CDR3 sequences, roughly 23% of them singletons. Material for sequencing was naive CD8+ T cells from blood, with Jurkat cell RNA spiked in. Subset here: FACS-sorted CD8+CD4-CCR7+CD45RA+ naive T cells. The receptors stem from a human donor in good health. Some libraries in this study had Jurkat cell RNA spiked in.

At least ten counts were recorded for this clonotype. The V and J genes are TRBV4-1 and TRBJ2-7, with 10 bases identical to TRBD1. The ends lost 5 bases at V and 4 bases at J; junction bases unmatched: 5. Germline V gene sequence: CDR1 MGHRA, CDR2 YSYEKL. This CDR3 comprises 14 residues. The CDR3 sequence is CASSSRTGGYEQYF. The CDR3 DNA reads as TGCGCCAGCAGCTCTAGGACAGGGGGATACGAGCAGTACTTC.

The rearrangement links TRBV27 to TRBJ1-5; no clear D. V gave up 9 bases and J gave up 2 bases, with 11 bases separating them. Per germline, CDR1 MNHEY and CDR2 SMNVEV (reference sequence). The CDR3 sequence is 13 residues long. CDR3 amino acids: CASKPFGNQPQHF. CDR3 nucleotide sequence: TGTGCCAGTAAACCCTTCGGCAATCAGCCCCAGCATTTT.

Points on this clonotype: Since a much larger clone is just one base distant, this may be a read error. V gene TRBV14 combines with J gene TRBJ2-3; tentatively, D is TRBD2 (5 bases). This CDR3 comprises 15 residues. V lost 2 bases and J 4 bases, leaving 13 bases between the germline ends. Germline-derived CDR1 and CDR2 are SGHDN and FVKESK. In DNA form, the CDR3 reads TGTGCCAGCAGCCAATTGGAGGCTCTCGCAGATACGCAGTATTTT. Its translation is CASSQLEALADTQYF.

This clonotype was picked up many times. The gene calls are TRBV19 and TRBJ2-6; no clear D. The CDR3 has 16 amino acids. In germline, CDR1 is LNHDA, CDR2 SQIVND (reference sequence). Trimming removed 1 base at V and 0 bases at J, with 7 bases between. The CDR3 region has the DNA TGTGCCAGTAGTATAGTAGGAAGCTCTGGGGCCAACGTCCTGACTTTC. Its translation: CASSIVGSSGANVLTF. Full variable domain (missing parts from reference TRBV19 and TRBJ2-6): DGGITQSPKYLFRKEGQNVTLSCEQNLNHDAMYWYRQDPGQGLRLIYYSQIVNDFQKGDIAEGYSVSREKKESFPLTVTSAQKNPTAFYLCASSIVGSSGANVLTFGAGSRLTVL.

V and J are TRBV7-9 and TRBJ2-7; D gene ambiguous. Germline V gives CDR1 SEHNR, CDR2 FQNEAQ (reference sequence). The CDR3 contains 15 residues. Trimming left V 2 bases short and J 4 bases short, with 15 bases between. CDR3 protein: CASSLSSAPSYEQYF. The CDR3 coding sequence is TGTGCCAGCAGCTTATCCAGCGCACCTAGTTACGAGCAGTACTTC.

This clonotype turned up a few times. The chain carries TRBV19 and TRBJ1-5, with D possibly being TRBD1 (5 bases). Germline V gives CDR1 LNHDA, CDR2 SQIVND (reference sequence). The CDR3 is 15 amino acids. Between the trimmed V and J ends, which lost 5 bases and 7 bases, there was a span of 18 bases. As DNA, the CDR3 is TGTGCCAGTAGTCCGGGGAGCAGGGCTCTACAGCCCCAGCATTTT. Translation gives CASSPGSRALQPQHF.

Ten or more counts support this clonotype. CDR3 in DNA: TGTGCCTGGGGGACAGGGGAGGCGATGAACACTGAAGCTTTCTTT. As protein: CAWGTGEAMNTEAFF. This sequence joins TRBV30 and TRBJ1-1; 10 bases line up with TRBD1. Germline V lookup: CDR1 GTSNPN, CDR2 SVGIG (reference sequence). V lost 5 bases to trimming and J lost 0 bases; unmatched junction nucleotides: 6. The CDR3 sequence is 15 residues long. Full variable domain (missing parts from reference TRBV30 and TRBJ1-1): SQTIHQWPATLVQPVGSPLSLECTVEGTSNPNLYWYRQAAGRGLQLLFYSVGIGQISSEVPQNLSASRPQDRQFILSSKKLLLSDSGFYLCAWGTGEAMNTEAFFGQGTRLTVV.

For this clonotype: This may arise from a read error, as a much more abundant clone is one base away. The chain couples TRBV7-9 to TRBJ2-5, with TRBD1 as a possible D gene (6 bases). This CDR3 has 14 residues. The germline gives CDR1 SEHNR, CDR2 FQNEAQ (reference sequence). CDR3 nucleotide sequence: TGTGCCGGCAGCCCGGACAGATCCCAAGAGACCCAGTACTTC. Translated, it gives CAGSPDRSQETQYF.

This clonotype was picked up many times. The chain employs TRBV4-3 and TRBJ1-1, with D possibly matching TRBD1 (5 bases). This CDR3 is 15 amino acids long. The germline CDR1 and CDR2 sequences are LGHNA and YSLEER. V gave up 0 bases and J gave up 2 bases, with 10 bases separating them. CDR3 in amino acids: CASSQEGQINTEAFF. The CDR3 nucleotides are TGCGCCAGCAGCCAAGAGGGGCAGATAAACACTGAAGCTTTCTTT.

The chain combines TRBV30 with TRBJ1-2, with D unresolved. The CDR3 is 12 residues long. V lost 6 bases to trimming and J lost 5 bases, with 13 bases between them. From germline, CDR1 is GTSNPN and CDR2 SVGIG (reference sequence). As DNA, the CDR3 is TGTGCCTGTGATCCCCTGAGATATGGCTACACCTTC. As protein: CACDPLRYGYTF.

This clonotype came up a few times. V and J are TRBV10-1 and TRBJ2-3; 8 nucleotides align to TRBD2. Germline loops: CDR1 WNHNN, CDR2 SYGVQD (reference sequence). J gave up 2 bases and V 0 bases, and 7 bases lay outside the gene matches. The CDR3 extends over 17 amino acids. DNA of the CDR3: TGCGCCAGCAGTGAGTCGACTCCGGGGGGGCCCACAGATACGCAGTATTTT. Its translation: CASSESTPGGPTDTQYF.

This clonotype was counted only a few times. The germline gene is not matched at one end of the junction; a read error may be the cause. The chain links TRBV9 to TRBJ2-7, with D perhaps TRBD1 (6 bases). The CDR3 runs 14 residues. Germline values: CDR1 SGDLS, CDR2 YYNGEE. The CDR3 DNA reads TGTGCCTGCAGCCCCAACTCAGGGGCGGGCGAGCAGTACTTC. Protein: CACSPNSGAGEQYF.